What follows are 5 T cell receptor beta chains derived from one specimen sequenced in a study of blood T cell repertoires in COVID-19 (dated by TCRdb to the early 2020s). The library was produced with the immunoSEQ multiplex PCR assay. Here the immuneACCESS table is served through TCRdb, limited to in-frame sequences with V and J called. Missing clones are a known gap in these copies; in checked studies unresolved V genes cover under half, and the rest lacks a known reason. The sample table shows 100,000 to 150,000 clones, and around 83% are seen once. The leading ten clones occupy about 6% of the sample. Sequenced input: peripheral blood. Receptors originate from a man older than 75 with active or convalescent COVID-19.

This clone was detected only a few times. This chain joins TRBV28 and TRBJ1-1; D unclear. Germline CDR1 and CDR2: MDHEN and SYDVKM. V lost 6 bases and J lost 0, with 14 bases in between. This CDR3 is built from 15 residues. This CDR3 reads CASSLRSDLNTEAFF. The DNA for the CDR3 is TGTGCCAGCAGCCTTCGATCAGACTTGAACACTGAAGCTTTCTTT.

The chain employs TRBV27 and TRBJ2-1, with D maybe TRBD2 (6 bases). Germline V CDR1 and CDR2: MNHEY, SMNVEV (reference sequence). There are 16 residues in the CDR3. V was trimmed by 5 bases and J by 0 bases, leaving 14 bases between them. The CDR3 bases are TGTGCCAGCAGTCCTGGGAGGCTCAGCTCCTACAATGAGCAGTTCTTC. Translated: CASSPGRLSSYNEQFF.

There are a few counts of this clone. The CDR3 sequence: CSGGETGNTIYF. CDR3 sequence (DNA): TGCAGCGGAGGAGAAACTGGAAACACCATATATTTT. This chain links TRBV29-1 with TRBJ1-3; D is unresolved. From germline, CDR1 is SQVTM and CDR2 ANQGSEA. Trimming removed 7 bases at V and 2 bases at J, with 9 bases between. The CDR3 covers 12 residues.

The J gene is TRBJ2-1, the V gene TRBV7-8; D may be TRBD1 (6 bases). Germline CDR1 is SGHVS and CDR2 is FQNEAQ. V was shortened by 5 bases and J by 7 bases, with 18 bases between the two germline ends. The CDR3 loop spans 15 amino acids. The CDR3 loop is CASSLQTGSWNEQFF. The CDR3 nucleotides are TGTGCCAGCAGCCTCCAGACAGGTTCTTGGAATGAGCAGTTCTTC.

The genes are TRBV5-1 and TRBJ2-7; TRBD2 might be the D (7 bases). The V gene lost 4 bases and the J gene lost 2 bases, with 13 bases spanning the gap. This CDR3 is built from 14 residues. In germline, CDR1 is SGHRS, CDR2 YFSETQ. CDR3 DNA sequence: TGCGCCAGCAGCGGGGGGGCAGGTCCCTACGAGCAGTACTTC. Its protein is CASSGGAGPYEQYF.